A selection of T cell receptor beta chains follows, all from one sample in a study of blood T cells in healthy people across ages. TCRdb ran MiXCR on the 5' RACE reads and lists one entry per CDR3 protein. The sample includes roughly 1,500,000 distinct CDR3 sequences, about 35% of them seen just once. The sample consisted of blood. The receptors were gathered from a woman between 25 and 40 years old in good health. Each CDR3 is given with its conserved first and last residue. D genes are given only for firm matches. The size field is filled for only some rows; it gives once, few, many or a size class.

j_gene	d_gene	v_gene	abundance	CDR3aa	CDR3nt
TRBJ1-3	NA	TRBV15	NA	CATGDWSGNTIYF	TGTGCCACGGGGGACTGGTCTGGAAACACCATATATTTT
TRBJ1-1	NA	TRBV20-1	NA	CSARAPGVNTEAFF	TGCAGTGCTAGAGCCCCGGGGGTTAACACTGAAGCTTTCTTT
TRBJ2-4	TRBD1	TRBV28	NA	CASSKGTGGGVAKNIQYF	TGTGCCAGCAGTAAAGGGACAGGGGGAGGAGTAGCCAAAAACATTCAGTACTTC
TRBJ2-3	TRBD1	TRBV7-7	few	CASSPTGGSADTQYF	TGTGCCAGCAGCCCCACAGGGGGCTCGGCAGATACGCAGTATTTT
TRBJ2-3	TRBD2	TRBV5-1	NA	CASSRAGGVDTQYF	TGCGCCAGCAGCCGCGCGGGGGGAGTGGATACGCAGTATTTT
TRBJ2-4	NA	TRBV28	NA	CASSSFRGIQYF	TGTGCCAGCAGTTCATTCAGGGGCATTCAGTACTTC
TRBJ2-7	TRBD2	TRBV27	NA	CASSTGTSGSHEQYF	TGTGCCAGCAGTACAGGGACTAGCGGGAGCCACGAGCAGTACTTC
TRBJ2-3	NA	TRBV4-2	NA	CASSQEAGRVDTQYF	TGTGCCAGCAGCCAAGAGGCAGGAAGAGTAGATACGCAGTATTTT
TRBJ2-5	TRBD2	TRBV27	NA	CASRPGLVQETQYF	TGTGCCAGCAGACCGGGACTAGTCCAAGAGACCCAGTACTTC
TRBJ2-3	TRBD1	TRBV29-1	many	CSVEEGTDTDTQYF	TGCAGCGTTGAAGAGGGGACAGACACAGATACGCAGTATTTT
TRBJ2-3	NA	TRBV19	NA	CASSIRMIRWSTDTQYF	TGTGCCAGTAGTATCCGCATGATCCGGTGGAGCACAGATACGCAGTATTTT
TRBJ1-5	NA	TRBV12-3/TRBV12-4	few	CASSDTPTRVSPQHF	TGTGCCAGCAGCGATACGCCCACCCGGGTCTCGCCCCAGCATTTT
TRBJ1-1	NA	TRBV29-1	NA	CGVGQGNTEAFF	TGCGGCGTTGGCCAGGGGAACACTGAAGCTTTCTTT
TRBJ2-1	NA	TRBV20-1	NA	CSAMTGSEQFF	TGCAGTGCAATGACAGGATCGGAGCAGTTCTTC
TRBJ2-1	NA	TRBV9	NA	CASSPSWYNEQFF	TGTGCCAGCAGCCCCAGCTGGTACAATGAGCAGTTCTTC
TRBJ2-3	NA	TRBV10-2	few	CASRDEGGRDTQYF	TGCGCCAGCAGGGACGAGGGGGGCCGAGATACGCAGTATTTT
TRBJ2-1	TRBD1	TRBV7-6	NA	CASSLRQGAGNEQFF	TGTGCCAGCAGCTTACGACAGGGGGCGGGAAATGAGCAGTTCTTC
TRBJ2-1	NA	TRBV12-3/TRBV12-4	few	CASSLRTTYYNEQFF	TGTGCCAGCAGCCTCCGGACTACCTACTACAATGAGCAGTTCTTC
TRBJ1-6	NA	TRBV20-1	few	CSARTNRANSPLHF	TGCAGTGCTAGAACCAACAGGGCCAATTCACCCCTCCACTTT
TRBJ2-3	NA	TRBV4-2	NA	CASSPGERSTDTQYF	TGTGCCAGCAGCCCGGGGGAGAGGAGCACAGATACGCAGTATTTT